This T cell receptor beta chain was sequenced for a study of T cell repertoires in cytomegalovirus infection (dated by TCRdb to the late 2010s). Notes on the research overall: Because public TCR beta signatures pointed to carriage of CMV infection together with the matching HLA type, the HLA type of each donor mattered for the analysis.

Sequenced on an Illumina HiSeq 1500. TCRdb applied fastp at Q25 and MiXCR to the public reads, then kept only in-frame beta chains. Each CDR3 protein gets just one entry, which takes the most common genes and DNA from the rows behind it. Within this sample are 300,000 or so distinct CDR3 sequences, with roughly a quarter of them counted one time only. The ten largest make up around 13% of the sample. This clonotype was seen only a few times. No antigen is known for it. Per-nucleotide qualities are absent, and no much larger clonotype sits a single base away. The germline V gene (reference sequence) provides CDR1 DFQATT and CDR2 SNEGSKA. V loses 5 bases, J loses 7 bases, and the germline ends lie 15 bases apart. The CDR3 runs 14 residues from the cysteine to the phenylalanine. Only the CDR3 portion is preserved as DNA: 42 bases, with reading frame beginning at the first base. Results the study describes overall, beyond this receptor: The ex vivo response was dominated by HLA-C-restricted CMV-specific TCR beta clonotypes, and the single most frequent clonotype in two of eight donors was supplied by these HLA-C-restricted clonotypes. In both this cohort and an independent roughly 330-donor cohort, the cumulative frequency of public TCR beta family members distinguished carriers of CMV infection plus the relevant HLA type.

The TCR originated in a human donor in good health (CMV status not recorded). Some clones in this sample may be carry-over from other donors' samples. Sequencing was done on a sample of PBMCs. This receptor chain uses TRBV20-1 and TRBJ1-6; TRBD1 is possibly the D segment (6 matching bases). The CDR3 loop reads CSAPGEAQNSPLHF. In nucleotide form, the sequence is TGCAGTGCTCCAGGGGAGGCACAAAATTCACCCCTCCACTTT.